The 5 T cell receptor beta chains listed next were all sequenced from one sample in a study of blood T cells in healthy people across ages. Combining a sample-barcoded 5' primer with a J-beta primer mix, a second PCR ran for about 7 to 11 cycles. TCRdb re-analysed the 5' RACE reads in MiXCR, keeping a single row per CDR3 protein. The profile shows 1.5 million to 2 million distinct CDR3 sequences, approximately 32% of them singletons. The sample comprised blood. These TCRs come from a woman aged 25 to 39 in good health.

On this clonotype: A junction end diverges from the germline sequence, so it may reflect a read error. The gene calls are TRBV5-1 and TRBJ2-1; 8 positions agree with TRBD2. From germline, CDR1 is SGHRS and CDR2 YFSETQ. This CDR3 has 12 residues. The CDR3 DNA follows: TGCACCAGCAGCCCGGGAGGGGGTGAGCAGTTCTTC. It is translated as CTSSPGGGEQFF.

This rearrangement joins TRBV6-1 to TRBJ2-7; D perhaps matches TRBD2 (6 bases). Looked up from germline, CDR1 is MNHNS and CDR2 is SASEGT. This CDR3 is 15 amino acids long. Trimming took off 6 bases at V and 3 bases at J, with 18 bases between the two ends. The CDR3 here is CASSLSGEAFYEQYF. The CDR3, as DNA: TGTGCCAGCAGCCTTAGCGGAGAGGCGTTCTACGAGCAGTACTTC.

The V and J genes are TRBV12-3 or TRBV12-4 and TRBJ1-2, with TRBD1 as a possible D gene (6 bases). Trimming shortened V by 2 bases and J by 8 bases, and 12 bases separated the two germline ends. The length of the CDR3 is 13 residues. The CDR3 coding sequence is TGTGCCAGCAGTTTAACAGGGAATGTGGGCTACACCTTC. Translated: CASSLTGNVGYTF.

V is TRBV3-1 and J is TRBJ1-2; D call uncertain. The CDR3 sequence is 12 residues long. V was cut by 5 bases and J by 6 bases, with 10 bases left in between. CDR1 is LGHDT, CDR2 YNNKEL, per germline (reference sequence). In nucleotides, the CDR3 is TGTGCCAGCAGCACGGGAGGACATGGCTACACCTTC. Amino acids: CASSTGGHGYTF.

In regard to this clonotype: Possible read error: a much larger clone is one base away. The rearrangement joins TRBV7-2 to TRBJ2-5, with 8 positions matching TRBD1. The CDR3 spans 15 residues. Per the germline V gene, CDR1 is SGHTA and CDR2 is FQGNSA. CDR3 sequence reads: CASSSGDRRQETRYF. The CDR3, as DNA: TGTGCCAGCAGCTCCGGGGACAGGCGTCAAGAGACCCGGTACTTC.